These 7 T cell receptor beta chains were sequenced from one sample in a study of technical replicates of blood from a handful of donors. Data came from immunoSEQ multiplex PCR; TCRdb stores just in-frame clones and leaves some out. The table has around 68,000 clones, about 97% seen once. The material sequenced was T cells isolated from PBMCs. These TCRs come from a human donor in good health.

The V call is TRBV6-5, the J call TRBJ2-7; D remains unclear. V lost 6 bases and J 2 bases, leaving 11 bases between the germline ends. This CDR3 region has 13 residues. The germline CDR1 and CDR2 sequences are MNHEY and SVGAGI. This CDR3 reads CASSRSPAYEQYF. The CDR3 DNA reads as TGTGCCAGCAGCCGGAGCCCAGCCTACGAGCAGTACTTC.

This chain uses TRBV6-5 with TRBJ2-1, with TRBD2 matching 9 bases. The CDR3 length is 15 residues. Per the germline V gene, CDR1 is MNHEY and CDR2 is SVGAGI. J gave up 5 bases and V 2 bases, and 4 bases lay outside the gene matches. Here the CDR3 reads CASSYEASGDNEQFF. Written as DNA, the CDR3 is TGTGCCAGCAGTTACGAGGCTAGCGGGGACAATGAGCAGTTCTTC.

This rearrangement joins TRBV18 to TRBJ2-4; TRBD2 matches at 7 bases. Losses at the gene ends were 3 bases for V and 5 bases for J; bases not matched to a gene: 1. This CDR3 has 13 amino acids. Germline V lookup: CDR1 KGHSH, CDR2 LQKENI. CDR3 sequence (DNA): TGTGCCAGCTCACCGGGAGGGGAAAACATTCAGTACTTC. It yields the protein CASSPGGENIQYF.

This sequence joins TRBV7-3 and TRBJ2-2, with 9 bases that match TRBD1. The germline V gene encodes CDR1 SGHTA and CDR2 FQGTGA. The J segment lost 4 bases and the V segment lost 3 bases, leaving 0 bases of the junction unmatched. This CDR3 has 14 amino acids. The CDR3 here is CASSLDRGTGELFF. In DNA, the CDR3 is TGTGCCAGCAGCTTGGACAGGGGCACCGGGGAGCTGTTTTTT.

This chain connects TRBV27 to TRBJ2-7; 10 bases are a match to TRBD1. The CDR3 extends over 15 amino acids. V was clipped by 3 bases and J by 1 base; unmatched bases: 3. Germline assignment: CDR1 MNHEY and CDR2 SMNVEV (reference sequence). In DNA, the CDR3 is TGTGCCAGCAGTTTGGGGACAGGGGTGTCCTACGAGCAGTACTTC. The encoded protein is CASSLGTGVSYEQYF.

The chain is built from TRBV9 and TRBJ2-4, with a tentative D call TRBD2 (7 bases). Germline V CDR1 and CDR2: SGDLS, YYNGEE. The CDR3 sequence is 14 residues long. V was shortened by 3 bases and J by 6 bases, with 13 bases between the two germline ends. CDR3 DNA: TGTGCCAGCAGCGAGGGGGGGGCTGGAAACATTCAGTACTTC. It translates to CASSEGGAGNIQYF.

The V call is TRBV11-1, the J call TRBJ2-1; 7 bases agree with TRBD1. The CDR3 covers 14 residues. Looked up from germline, CDR1 is SGHAT and CDR2 is FQDESV (reference sequence). The junction had 6 bases not matched to a gene; V was cut back by 4 bases and J by 6 bases. CDR3 loop: CASSSRQGFNEQFF. The CDR3 DNA reads as TGTGCCAGCAGCTCGAGACAGGGTTTCAATGAGCAGTTCTTC.